What follows are 27 T cell receptor beta chains derived from one specimen sequenced in a study of a mutant IDH1 vaccine in newly diagnosed glioma. Time point denoted: baseline, week 1 (first vaccination visit). The treatment here: pre-vaccination baseline after standard-of-care therapy. Method: immunoSEQ multiplex PCR; TCRdb's copy keeps in-frame clones and lacks some. The sample comprises around 53,000 clones, 86% of which are singletons, and 2.4% rests with the top ten. Specimen: PBMCs, collected from a glioma patient treated with radiotherapy, temozolomide or both. Receptors originate from a man aged 35 to 55 with glioma.

The genes are TRBV4-1 and TRBJ2-7; TRBD2 matches at 13 bases. This CDR3 is built from 16 residues. CDR1 is MGHRA and CDR2 is YSYEKL in the germline V gene. Trimming cost V 1 base and J 4 bases; bases outside gene matches: 4. CDR3 in amino acids: CASSQATSGRLYEQYF. CDR3 nucleotides: TGCGCCAGCAGCCAAGCGACTAGCGGGAGGTTATACGAGCAGTACTTC.

V is TRBV7-2 and J is TRBJ2-7; D may be TRBD1 (6 bases). CDR1 and CDR2 from the germline V gene are SGHTA and FQGNSA. V lost 5 bases and J lost 4, with 21 bases in between. The CDR3 has 16 amino acids. CDR3 protein: CASSPRQTGTRYEQYF. The CDR3 DNA reads as TGTGCCAGCAGCCCCCGCCAGACAGGCACCCGGTACGAGCAGTACTTC.

This clone was counted once. This chain uses TRBV9 with TRBJ2-3; 7 bases are a match to TRBD1. The V gene end was trimmed by 4 bases and the J gene end by 3 bases; junction bases not matched to a gene: 14. The CDR3 runs to 17 residues. Germline V CDR1 and CDR2: SGDLS, YYNGEE. CDR3 in amino acids: CASSPRAGTDFTDTQYF. The CDR3 DNA follows: TGTGCCAGCAGCCCTCGTGCCGGGACAGATTTTACAGATACGCAGTATTTT.

This clone appeared a few times. The gene calls are TRBV18 and TRBJ2-5; D is uncertain. V was pared by 5 bases and J by 4 bases, with 11 bases between. Germline lookup yields CDR1 KGHSH and CDR2 LQKENI. CDR3 size: 13 residues. CDR3: CASSAGLRETQYF. CDR3 DNA sequence: TGTGCCAGCTCAGCCGGGCTGCGAGAGACCCAGTACTTC.

J is TRBJ2-1 and V is TRBV5-1; 8 bases are shared with TRBD1. The CDR3 covers 16 residues. J was trimmed by 0 bases and V by 4 bases; bases with no gene match: 6. Germline-derived CDR1 and CDR2 are SGHRS and YFSETQ. Here the CDR3 reads CASSITGGSSYNEQFF. Written as DNA, the CDR3 is TGCGCCAGCAGCATCACAGGGGGAAGCTCCTACAATGAGCAGTTCTTC.

J is TRBJ2-1 and V is TRBV7-9; the D gene is possibly TRBD2 (6 bases). V lost 5 bases to trimming and J lost 6 bases, with 14 bases between them. CDR3 length: 14 amino acids. Per the germline V gene, CDR1 is SEHNR and CDR2 is FQNEAQ (reference sequence). The CDR3 DNA follows: TGTGCCAGCAGCCCGGGACTTCGTTCCAATGAGCAGTTCTTC. It yields the protein CASSPGLRSNEQFF.

This clone appeared a single time. The chain links TRBV2 to TRBJ2-4; 8 bases agree with TRBD1. Germline V lookup: CDR1 SNHLY, CDR2 FYNNEI. CDR3 size: 12 residues. The ends lost 10 bases at V and 6 bases at J; junction bases unmatched: 5. CDR3 loop: CATAGTGNIQYF. The DNA of the CDR3 is TGTGCCACTGCCGGGACAGGAAACATTCAGTACTTC.

The genes are TRBV10-3 and TRBJ2-5; D ambiguous. With 1 base removed from V and 0 bases from J, the gap between germline ends came to 6 bases. CDR3 length equals 14 residues. The germline V gene has CDR1 ENHRY and CDR2 SYGVKD. The CDR3 DNA sequence: TGTGCCATCAGTGAGTATGTAGACCAAGAGACCCAGTACTTC. It specifies CAISEYVDQETQYF.

The V and J genes are TRBV7-9 and TRBJ2-3; D remains ambiguous. Germline assignment: CDR1 SEHNR and CDR2 FQNEAQ (reference sequence). Trimming took 3 bases from V and 7 from J, leaving 8 bases between them. The CDR3 sequence is 12 residues long. CDR3 in amino acids: CASSFETNTQYF. As DNA, the CDR3 is TGTGCCAGCAGCTTCGAAACAAATACGCAGTATTTT.

The rearrangement links TRBV6-4 to TRBJ1-5; no definite D call. The CDR3 runs to 15 residues. Deletions cut 5 bases from V and 1 base from J, with 12 bases between. Germline V gene data show CDR1 as MRHNA and CDR2 as SNTAGT. The CDR3 sequence: CASSRAECSNQPQHF. CDR3 DNA sequence: TGTGCCAGCAGTCGGGCGGAATGCAGCAATCAGCCCCAGCATTTT.

CDR3: CASVMSGNQPQHF. As DNA, the CDR3 is TGTGCCAGCGTCATGTCAGGCAATCAGCCCCAGCATTTT. This chain joins TRBV6-1 and TRBJ1-5, with D hard to call. The germline CDR1 and CDR2 sequences are MNHNS and SASEGT. The V end was cut by 8 bases, the J end by 2 bases, with 10 bases between. This CDR3 has 13 amino acids.

J is TRBJ1-5 and V is TRBV7-3; maybe TRBD1 (6 bases). The CDR3 is 16 residues long. Germline V lookup: CDR1 SGHTA, CDR2 FQGTGA. Deletions cut 0 bases from V and 1 base from J, with 10 bases between. The CDR3 DNA sequence: TGTGCCAGCAGCTTAACCGGGGGCGGGAGCAATCAGCCCCAGCATTTT. Its translation: CASSLTGGGSNQPQHF.

This chain connects TRBV7-9 to TRBJ2-7; D is undetermined. V lost 5 bases to trimming and J lost 9 bases, with 14 bases between them. Per the germline V gene, CDR1 is SEHNR and CDR2 is FQNEAQ (reference sequence). CDR3 size: 12 residues. The CDR3: CASSLDRVRQYF. In DNA form, the CDR3 reads TGTGCCAGCAGCCTTGATAGAGTTCGGCAGTACTTC.

This chain connects TRBV5-6 to TRBJ2-7, with D possibly matching TRBD1 (6 bases). In germline, CDR1 is SGHDT, CDR2 YYEEEE. V was pared by 6 bases and J by 2 bases, with 15 bases between. CDR3 length: 14 amino acids. CDR3 in DNA: TGTGCCAGCAACGCAGGGGCTACAGCCTACGAGCAGTACTTC. Translation gives CASNAGATAYEQYF.

The CDR3 nucleotides are TGTGCCAGCAGCCTCCCCGGTTGGTGGGAGTACTTC. Protein product: CASSLPGWWEYF. The genes are TRBV5-6 and TRBJ2-7; D uncertain. This CDR3 contains 12 residues. The germline V gene encodes CDR1 SGHDT and CDR2 YYEEEE. V was clipped by 4 bases and J by 11 bases, with 16 bases between them.

The chain recombines TRBV6-5 with TRBJ2-7, with 8 positions matching TRBD1. The CDR3 covers 13 residues. Germline CDR1 is MNHEY and CDR2 is SVGAGI. The V segment lost 7 bases and the J segment 3 bases; nucleotides outside the gene matches: 5. The CDR3 region has the DNA TGTGCCAGCACCCACAGGGGGGACTACGAGCAGTACTTC. This translates into CASTHRGDYEQYF.

This clone appeared a single time. The chain is built from TRBV27 and TRBJ2-3, with D tentatively TRBD1 or TRBD2 (6 bases each). V was shortened by 4 bases and J by 6 bases, with 14 bases between the two germline ends. This CDR3 is built from 14 residues. Germline lookup yields CDR1 MNHEY and CDR2 SMNVEV (reference sequence). The CDR3 sequence: CASSWGAKVDTQYF. DNA for the CDR3: TGTGCCAGCAGTTGGGGGGCCAAAGTGGATACGCAGTATTTT.

The rearrangement links TRBV11-3 to TRBJ2-7; the D gene is possibly TRBD1 (7 bases). Trimming removed 4 bases from V and 7 bases from J, with 14 bases in between. The CDR3 is 13 residues long. Germline-derived CDR1 and CDR2 are SGHNT and YENEEA. The DNA for the CDR3 is TGTGCCAGCAGCTGGAAGACAGGGAGGGAGCAGTACTTC. As protein: CASSWKTGREQYF. Complete variable domain (other parts from reference TRBV11-3 and TRBJ2-7): EAGVVQSPRYKIIEKKQPVAFWCNPISGHNTLYWYLQNLGQGPELLIRYENEEAVDDSQLPKDRFSAERLKGVDSTLKIQPAELGDSAVYLCASSWKTGREQYFGPGTRLTVT.

The chain combines TRBV6-1 with TRBJ2-7, with 10 bases matching TRBD2. The ends lost 4 bases at V and 3 bases at J; junction bases unmatched: 6. The CDR3 spans 15 residues. Per germline, CDR1 MNHNS and CDR2 SASEGT. CDR3 sequence: CASSASGRAVYEQYF. CDR3 nucleotide sequence: TGTGCCAGCAGTGCGAGCGGGAGGGCCGTCTACGAGCAGTACTTC.

This clone has just a few counts. The rearrangement uses TRBV5-6 and TRBJ2-1; D possibly matches TRBD1 or TRBD2 (6 bases each). The germline V gene has CDR1 SGHDT and CDR2 YYEEEE. V was clipped by 5 bases and J by 3 bases, with 9 bases between them. The CDR3 covers 13 residues. The CDR3 loop is CASRKGGYNEQFF. DNA for the CDR3: TGTGCCAGCAGAAAGGGGGGCTACAATGAGCAGTTCTTC.

The rearrangement uses TRBV6-1 and TRBJ1-5; D is unresolved. V lost 5 bases and J lost 5, with 10 bases in between. The CDR3 length is 13 residues. Germline CDR1 reads MNHNS; CDR2 reads SASEGT. In DNA form, the CDR3 reads TGTGCCAGCAGTCCACAGAGCGATCAGCCCCAGCATTTT. Translating gives CASSPQSDQPQHF.

The chain is built from TRBV29-1 and TRBJ1-5, with D unclear. Germline CDR1 and CDR2: SQVTM and ANQGSEA. Trimming shortened V by 5 bases and J by 7 bases, and 15 bases separated the two germline ends. The CDR3 contains 13 residues. DNA of the CDR3: TGCAGCGTTAAGGACCAGGCGGGGCAGCCCCAGCATTTT. Encoded protein: CSVKDQAGQPQHF. Full variable domain (remainder filled in from reference TRBV29-1 and TRBJ1-5): SAVISQKPSRDICQRGTSLTIQCQVDSQVTMMFWYRQQPGQSLTLIATANQGSEATYESGFVIDKFPISRPNLTFSTLTVSNMSPEDSSIYLCSVKDQAGQPQHFGDGTRLSIL.

The chain employs TRBV19 and TRBJ1-4; no clear D. V was cut by 6 bases and J by 5 bases, with 13 bases left in between. The CDR3 sequence is 14 residues long. Looked up from germline, CDR1 is LNHDA and CDR2 is SQIVND (reference sequence). The CDR3 here is CASRWTVRNEKLFF. CDR3 coding DNA: TGTGCCAGTAGATGGACGGTGCGAAATGAAAAACTGTTTTTT.

The chain links TRBV7-8 to TRBJ1-1; unclear D gene. V gave up 1 base and J gave up 1 base, with 10 bases separating them. CDR3 length: 15 amino acids. Germline CDR1 reads SGHVS; CDR2 reads FQNEAQ. This CDR3 reads CASSLGVSRNTEAFF. In DNA form, the CDR3 reads TGTGCCAGCAGCTTAGGTGTTTCGAGGAACACTGAAGCTTTCTTT.

This clone was seen a few times. The genes are TRBV7-2 and TRBJ2-7, with D possibly matching TRBD2 (5 bases). The CDR3 has 13 residues. Per the germline V gene, CDR1 is SGHTA and CDR2 is FQGNSA. Trimming took 3 bases from V and 0 from J, leaving 6 bases between them. The CDR3 here is CASSLAGSYEQYF. The CDR3 DNA sequence: TGTGCCAGCAGCTTGGCGGGCTCCTACGAGCAGTACTTC.

The gene calls are TRBV6-1 and TRBJ1-1; D remains unclear. Germline V gives CDR1 MNHNS, CDR2 SASEGT. V gave up 4 bases and J gave up 4 bases, with 7 bases separating them. The CDR3 is made up of 12 amino acids. Here the CDR3 reads CASSAGGTEAFF. The CDR3 bases are TGTGCCAGCAGTGCGGGTGGCACTGAAGCTTTCTTT.

The chain recombines TRBV28 with TRBJ2-7; the match to TRBD1 covers 8 bases. The CDR3 has 17 residues. Looked up from germline, CDR1 is MDHEN and CDR2 is SYDVKM. J gave up 4 bases and V 4 bases, and 15 bases lay outside the gene matches. This CDR3 reads CASSSTLGQGLGYEQYF. The CDR3 nucleotides are TGTGCCAGCAGTTCGACCCTCGGACAGGGATTAGGGTACGAGCAGTACTTC. The full variable domain, in which reference TRBV28 and TRBJ2-7 provide the parts outside the CDR3, is DVKVTQSSRYLVKRTGEKVFLECVQDMDHENMFWYRQDPGLGLRLIYFSYDVKMKEKGDIPEGYSVSREKKERFSLILESASTNQTSMYLCASSSTLGQGLGYEQYFGPGTRLTVT.